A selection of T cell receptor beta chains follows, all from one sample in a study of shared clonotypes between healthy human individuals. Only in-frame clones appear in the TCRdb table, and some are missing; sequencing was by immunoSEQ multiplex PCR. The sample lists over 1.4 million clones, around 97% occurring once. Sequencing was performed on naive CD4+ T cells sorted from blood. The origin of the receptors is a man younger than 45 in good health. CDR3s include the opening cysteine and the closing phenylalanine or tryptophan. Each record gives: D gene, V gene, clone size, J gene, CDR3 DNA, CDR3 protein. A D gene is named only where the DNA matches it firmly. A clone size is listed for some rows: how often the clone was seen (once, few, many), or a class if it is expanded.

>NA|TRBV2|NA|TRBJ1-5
TGTGCCAGTGGACAAATTAGCAATCAGCCCCAGCATTTT
CASGQISNQPQHF
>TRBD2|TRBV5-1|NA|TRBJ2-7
TGCGCCAGCAGCTGGATTCATAGCGGGAGGGCCCTGAGACCCGAGCAGTACTTC
CASSWIHSGRALRPEQYF
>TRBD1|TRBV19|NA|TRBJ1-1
TGTGCCAGTAGCCTTTCGGGACAGGGATTGAACACTGAAGCTTTCTTT
CASSLSGQGLNTEAFF
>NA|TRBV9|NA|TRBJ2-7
TGTGCCAGCAGCGTAGGGTCCGTGAGCTCCTACGAGCAGTACTTC
CASSVGSVSSYEQYF
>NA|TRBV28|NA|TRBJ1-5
TGTGCCAGCAGTCCAGTTGGGGCGCTAGGCAATCAGCCCCAGCATTTT
CASSPVGALGNQPQHF
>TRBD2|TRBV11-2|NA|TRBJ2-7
TGTGCCAGCAGCTTAGATCCTTGGACTAGCGGGAGCTCCTACGAGCAGTACTTC
CASSLDPWTSGSSYEQYF
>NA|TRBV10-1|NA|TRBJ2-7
TGCGCCAGCAGTACTGGGGGGATCCCTACGGGCGAGCAGTACTTC
CASSTGGIPTGEQYF
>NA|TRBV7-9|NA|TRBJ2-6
TGTGCCAGCACCACATCACTGAGGCCGGGGGCCAACGTCCTGACTTTC
CASTTSLRPGANVLTF
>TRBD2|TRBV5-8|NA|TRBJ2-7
TGTGCCAGCAGCTTGATAGTGGGACTATTTAGCGAGCAGTACTTC
CASSLIVGLFSEQYF
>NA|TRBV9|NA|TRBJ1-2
TGTGCCAGCAGCGTAGGACAGAGGTCAGGCTATGGCTACACCTTC
CASSVGQRSGYGYTF
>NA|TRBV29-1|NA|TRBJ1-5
TGCAGCGCGAAAGGGAATGATCAGCCCCAGCATTTT
CSAKGNDQPQHF
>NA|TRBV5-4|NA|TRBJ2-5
TGTGCCAGCAGCTTCGGACTACTCGAGACCCAGTACTTC
CASSFGLLETQYF
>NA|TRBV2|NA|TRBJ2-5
TGTGCCAGCAGTGAACTACCCCTGGGGGAGACCCAGTACTTC
CASSELPLGETQYF
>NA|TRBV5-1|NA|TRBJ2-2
TGCGCCAGCAGCTTGCCAGGGAGCACCGGGGAGCTGTTTTTT
CASSLPGSTGELFF
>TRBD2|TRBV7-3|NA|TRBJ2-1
TGTGCCAGCAGCTTAACTAGCGGGAGGGCTGAGCAGTTCTTC
CASSLTSGRAEQFF
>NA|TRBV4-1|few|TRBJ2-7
TGCGCCACCGGGCGGTGGGGCTACGAGCAGTACTTC
CATGRWGYEQYF
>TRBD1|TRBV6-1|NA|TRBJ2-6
TGTGCCAGCAGTGAACAGGGGGCGGCTGGGGCCAACGTCCTGACTTTC
CASSEQGAAGANVLTF
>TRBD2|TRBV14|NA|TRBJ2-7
TGTGCCAGCAGCCGTAGCGGGAAACAAAACTACGAGCAGTACTTC
CASSRSGKQNYEQYF
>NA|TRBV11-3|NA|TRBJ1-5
TGTGCCAGCAGCTTAGATGGTCAGGGCAATCAGCCCCAGCATTTT
CASSLDGQGNQPQHF
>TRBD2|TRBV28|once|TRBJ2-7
TGTGCCACCCAACTAGCGGGAGGAAGGTACGAGCAGTACTTC
CATQLAGGRYEQYF
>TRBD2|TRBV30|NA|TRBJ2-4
TGTGCCTGGATCCCTTATTCGACCCACGGCGGGAGGTTGGTCAAAAACATTCAGTACTTC
CAWIPYSTHGGRLVKNIQYF
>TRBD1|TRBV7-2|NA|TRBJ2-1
TGTGCCAGCACCCCGACGGGACAGGGTTTTGGTGAGCAGTTCTTC
CASTPTGQGFGEQFF
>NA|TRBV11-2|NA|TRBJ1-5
TGTGCCAGCAGCTTAGCCCCCGGGTCCTCGGAGAATCAGCCCCAGCATTTT
CASSLAPGSSENQPQHF
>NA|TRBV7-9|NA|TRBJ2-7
TGTGCCAGCAGCAGAACAGGTTACGAGCAGTACTTC
CASSRTGYEQYF
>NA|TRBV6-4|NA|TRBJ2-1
TGTGCCAGCAAGGGAGCGTCGAATGAGCAGTTCTTC
CASKGASNEQFF
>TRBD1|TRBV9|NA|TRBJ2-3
TGTGCCAGCAGCGTCGACAGGGAGACGCAGTATTTT
CASSVDRETQYF
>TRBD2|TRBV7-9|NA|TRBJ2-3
TGTGCCAGCAGCAATATAGCGGGCCAGCGCACAGATACGCAGTATTTT
CASSNIAGQRTDTQYF
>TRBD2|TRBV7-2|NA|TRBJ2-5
TGTGCCAGCAGCTTAAAACGGGTGGGGGGGCAAGAGACCCAGTACTTC
CASSLKRVGGQETQYF
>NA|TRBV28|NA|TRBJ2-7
TGTGCCAGCAGTGGGACACCCATCTACGAGCAGTACTTC
CASSGTPIYEQYF
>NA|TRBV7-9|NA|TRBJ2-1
TGTGCCCTGAGGGATGAGCAGTTCTTC
CALRDEQFF
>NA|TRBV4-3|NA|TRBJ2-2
TGCGCCAGCAGCCAACTCTCGAACACCGGGGAGCTGTTTTTT
CASSQLSNTGELFF
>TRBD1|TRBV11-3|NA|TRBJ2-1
TGTGCCAGCAGTCTTACAGGGGGCGAGCAGTTCTTC
CASSLTGGEQFF
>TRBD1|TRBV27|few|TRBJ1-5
TGTGCCAGCAACCCCTTGGGACAGGGGCTCAATCAGCCCCAGCATTTT
CASNPLGQGLNQPQHF
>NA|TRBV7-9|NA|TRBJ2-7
TGTGCCAGCAGCTCATACAACGGACGCCCTTTACGTTTC
CASSSYNGRPLRF
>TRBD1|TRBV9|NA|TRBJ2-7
TGTGCCAGCAGCTCCCGGACAGGGCACGAGCAGTACTTC
CASSSRTGHEQYF
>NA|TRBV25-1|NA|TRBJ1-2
TGTGCCAGCAGTGAACCCGACAGAAACTATGGCTACACCTTC
CASSEPDRNYGYTF
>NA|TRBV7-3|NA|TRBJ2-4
TGTGCCAGCAGCTTACCCTCGAGGGGGGCCAAAAACATTCAGTACTTC
CASSLPSRGAKNIQYF
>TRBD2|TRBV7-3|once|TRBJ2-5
TGTGCCAGCAGCTTAAGGGCTAGCGGGAGATGGGAGACCCAGTACTTC
CASSLRASGRWETQYF
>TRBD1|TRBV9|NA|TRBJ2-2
TGTGCCAGCAGCGTAGGGCAGGGGGTTACAACGAACACCGGGGAGCTGTTTTTT
CASSVGQGVTTNTGELFF
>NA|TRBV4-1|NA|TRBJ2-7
TGCGCCAGCAGCGCTGAGGAGCGGAACTACGGGCAGTACTTC
CASSAEERNYGQYF
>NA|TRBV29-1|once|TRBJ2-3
TGCAGCGTTGTAATCACAGATACGCAGTATTTT
CSVVITDTQYF
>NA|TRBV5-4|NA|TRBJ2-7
TGTGCCAGCAGCTTGGCAGCCACAGGGTACTCCTACGAGCAGTACTTC
CASSLAATGYSYEQYF
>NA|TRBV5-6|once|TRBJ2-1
TGTGCCAGCAGCTACCTGAACTTAGGGTCGCGCGACAATGAGCAGTTCTTC
CASSYLNLGSRDNEQFF
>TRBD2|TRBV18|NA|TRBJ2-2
TGTGCCAGCTCACCACGTCCGGGACTAGGGGTCGGGGAGCTGTTTTTT
CASSPRPGLGVGELFF
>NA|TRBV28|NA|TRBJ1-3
TGTGCCAGCAGTTTATCAGGGTCGAACACCATATATTTT
CASSLSGSNTIYF
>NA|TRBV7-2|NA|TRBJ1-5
TGTGCCAGCAGCCTACAGCAGAATCAGCCCCAGCATTTT
CASSLQQNQPQHF
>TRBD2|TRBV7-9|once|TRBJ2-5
TGTGCCAGCAGCTTAACGGGAGGTGCGGAGACCCAGTACTTC
CASSLTGGAETQYF
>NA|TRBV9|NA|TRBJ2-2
TGTGCCAGCAGCGTTATCGGGGATCGAGGGGAGCTGTTTTTT
CASSVIGDRGELFF
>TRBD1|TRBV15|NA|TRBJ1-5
TGTGCCACCAGCCGGGACAGGGGTTCTCCCCAGCATTTT
CATSRDRGSPQHF
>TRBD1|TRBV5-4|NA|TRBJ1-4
TGTGCCAGCAGCGAGGACAGGGGTGGGAGTGAAAAACTGTTTTTT
CASSEDRGGSEKLFF
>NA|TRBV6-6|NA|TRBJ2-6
TGTGCCAGCAGTTATTCGGACTCTGGGGCCAACGTCCTGACTTTC
CASSYSDSGANVLTF
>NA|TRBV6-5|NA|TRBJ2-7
TGTGCCAGCACCCACAGGGCCTCCTACGAGCAGTACTTC
CASTHRASYEQYF
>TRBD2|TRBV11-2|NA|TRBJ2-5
TGTGCCAGCAGCCGGACTAGCGGGACAGAGACCCAGTACTTC
CASSRTSGTETQYF
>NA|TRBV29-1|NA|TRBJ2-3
TGCAGCGTTGATCAAGGGGGCACAGATACGCAGTATTTT
CSVDQGGTDTQYF
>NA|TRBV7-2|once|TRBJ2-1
TGTGCCAGCAGTCCGGACTTCACGGGAAGGAATGAGCAGTTCTTC
CASSPDFTGRNEQFF